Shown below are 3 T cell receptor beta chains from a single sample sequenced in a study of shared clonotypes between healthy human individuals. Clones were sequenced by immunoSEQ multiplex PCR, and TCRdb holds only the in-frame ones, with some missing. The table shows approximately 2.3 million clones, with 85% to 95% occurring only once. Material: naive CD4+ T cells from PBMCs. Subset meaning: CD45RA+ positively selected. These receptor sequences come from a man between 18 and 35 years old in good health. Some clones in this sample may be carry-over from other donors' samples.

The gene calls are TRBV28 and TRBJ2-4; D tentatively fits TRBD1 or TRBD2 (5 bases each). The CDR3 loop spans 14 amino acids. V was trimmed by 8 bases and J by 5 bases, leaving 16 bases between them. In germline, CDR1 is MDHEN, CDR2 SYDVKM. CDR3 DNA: TGTGCCAGCGGGGGAATGAGTCGAGAAAACATTCAGTACTTC. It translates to CASGGMSRENIQYF.

The CDR3: CASSPFSGSAPGELFF. CDR3 nucleotides: TGTGCCAGCAGCCCGTTTAGCGGCTCAGCCCCCGGGGAGCTGTTTTTT. This chain connects TRBV7-6 to TRBJ2-2, with D possibly TRBD2 on 6 matching bases. This CDR3 is built from 16 residues. Per germline, CDR1 SGHVS and CDR2 FNYEAQ. Deletions cut 5 bases from V and 6 bases from J, with 19 bases between.

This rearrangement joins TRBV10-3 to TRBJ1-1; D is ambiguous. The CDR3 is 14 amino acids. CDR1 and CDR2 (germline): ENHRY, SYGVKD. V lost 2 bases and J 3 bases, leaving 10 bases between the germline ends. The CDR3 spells CAISERKYDTEAFF. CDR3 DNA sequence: TGTGCCATCAGTGAGAGGAAATACGACACTGAAGCTTTCTTT.